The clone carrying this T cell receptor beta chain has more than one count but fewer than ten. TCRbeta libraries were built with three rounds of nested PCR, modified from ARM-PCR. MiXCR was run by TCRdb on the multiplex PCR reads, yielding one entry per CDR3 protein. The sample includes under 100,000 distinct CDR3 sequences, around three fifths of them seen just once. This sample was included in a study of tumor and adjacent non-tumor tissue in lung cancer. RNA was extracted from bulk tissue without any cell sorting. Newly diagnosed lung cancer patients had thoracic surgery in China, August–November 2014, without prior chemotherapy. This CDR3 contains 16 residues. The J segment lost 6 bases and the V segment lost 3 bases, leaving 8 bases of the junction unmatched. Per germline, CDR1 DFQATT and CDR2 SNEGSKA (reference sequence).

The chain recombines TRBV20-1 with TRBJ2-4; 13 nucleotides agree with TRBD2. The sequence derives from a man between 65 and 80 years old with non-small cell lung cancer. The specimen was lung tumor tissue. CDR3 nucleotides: TGCAGTGCTAGCGTACGGACTAGCGGGAGCGCAAACATTCAGTACTTC. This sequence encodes CSASVRTSGSANIQYF.